Below, 23 T cell receptor beta chains from the same sample are listed, as sequenced in a study of Ad26.COV2.S vaccination and SARS-CoV-2 variants. Indicated treatment: 19 received Ad26.COV2.S at low or high dose, single or two shots; roughly 5 received placebo; per-sample allocation not given. Collection of samples fell on day 63 after the first vaccine or placebo injection. Here immunoSEQ multiplex PCR was the method, and the copy in TCRdb shows in-frame clones only, minus some. The data show about 350,000 clones, 75% to 90% seen once. The sequencing here drew on peripheral blood, taken in a trial of Ad26.COV2.S vaccine versus placebo. The receptors come from a person aged 18 to 59 who received the Ad26.COV2.S COVID-19 vaccine or a placebo.

This CDR3 is CASSARGLAYEQYF. DNA for the CDR3: TGTGCCAGCAGTGCGCGGGGACTAGCCTACGAGCAGTACTTC. The V and J genes are TRBV25-1 and TRBJ2-7; 8 nucleotides match TRBD2. There are 14 residues in the CDR3. Trimming removed 4 bases from V and 2 bases from J; junction bases left unmatched: 4. Germline V gives CDR1 MGHDK, CDR2 SYGVNS.

V and J are TRBV11-2 and TRBJ2-3, with 9 positions matching TRBD1. Germline-derived CDR1 and CDR2 are SGHAT and FQNNGV. CDR3 length: 17 amino acids. J was trimmed by 2 bases and V by 4 bases; bases with no gene match: 10. DNA for the CDR3: TGTGCCAGCAGCTCCCGAGGGGGGACAGGGAACACAGATACGCAGTATTTT. It codes for CASSSRGGTGNTDTQYF.

This chain uses TRBV4-3 with TRBJ2-1, with 8 bases aligning to TRBD2. Germline CDR1 and CDR2: LGHNA and YSLEER. CDR3 size: 16 residues. Trimming at V came to 4 bases and at J to 0 bases, leaving 5 bases not matched to a gene. CDR3 bases: TGCGCCAGCAGCCGAACTAGCGGTAGCTCCTACAATGAGCAGTTCTTC. This codes for CASSRTSGSSYNEQFF.

The chain recombines TRBV21-1 with TRBJ1-1. TRBV21-1 constitutes a pseudogene. This CDR3 region has 12 residues. CDR3 protein: CASSPWNTEAFF. The CDR3 DNA reads TGTGCCAGCAGCCCCTGGAACACTGAAGCTTTCTTT.

The chain has TRBV5-1 and TRBJ1-6; 9 bases agree with TRBD1. Looked up from germline, CDR1 is SGHRS and CDR2 is YFSETQ. The junction had 6 bases not matched to a gene; V was cut back by 1 base and J by 13 bases. The CDR3 has 14 residues. CDR3 nucleotides: TGCGCCAGCAGCTTGTGGGGACAGGGTCGTCCCCTCCACTTT. Encoded protein: CASSLWGQGRPLHF.

The chain uses TRBV28 and TRBJ2-3; the match to TRBD2 covers 8 bases. Trimming cost V 10 bases and J 4 bases; bases outside gene matches: 16. CDR1 is MDHEN and CDR2 is SYDVKM in the germline V gene. The CDR3 has 16 residues. CDR3 loop: CATKPGGAYHPDTQYF. The CDR3 DNA reads as TGTGCCACCAAACCGGGGGGGGCCTATCACCCAGATACGCAGTATTTT.

V gene TRBV28 combines with J gene TRBJ1-1; D is perhaps TRBD1 (5 bases). From germline, CDR1 is MDHEN and CDR2 SYDVKM. Trimming pared 7 bases from V and 4 bases from J, leaving 13 bases between. The CDR3 is 13 residues long. CDR3 nucleotide sequence: TGTGCCAGCACCCCCCTGGGGGGCACTGAAGCTTTCTTT. It encodes CASTPLGGTEAFF.

The chain combines TRBV4-3 with TRBJ2-3; a possible D gene is TRBD2 (5 bases). This CDR3 contains 18 residues. Trimming shortened V by 0 bases and J by 1 base, and 17 bases separated the two germline ends. Germline CDR1 and CDR2: LGHNA and YSLEER. The CDR3 here is CASSQDRTGAIGTDTQYF. For the CDR3, the DNA is TGCGCCAGCAGCCAAGACCGGACTGGCGCAATTGGCACAGATACGCAGTATTTT.

This chain uses TRBV7-2 with TRBJ1-3; 11 bases fit TRBD1. The trim removed 4 bases at V and 4 bases at J, leaving 6 bases unmatched. This CDR3 comprises 16 residues. Germline V gene data show CDR1 as SGHTA and CDR2 as FQGNSA. The CDR3 spells CASSSGQGARGNTIYF. DNA for the CDR3: TGTGCCAGCAGCTCCGGACAGGGGGCGCGAGGAAACACCATATATTTT.

The gene calls are TRBV10-3 and TRBJ2-7; 7 bases align to TRBD1. Trimming removed 10 bases from V and 2 bases from J; junction bases left unmatched: 11. From germline, CDR1 is ENHRY and CDR2 SYGVKD. This CDR3 region has 14 residues. The CDR3 DNA follows: TGTGCCACGGCTACAGGGGTTCGTACCTACGAGCAGTACTTC. Protein product: CATATGVRTYEQYF.

The chain is built from TRBV7-2 and TRBJ2-7, with D perhaps given as TRBD1 or TRBD2 (6 bases each). The germline V gene encodes CDR1 SGHTA and CDR2 FQGNSA. The CDR3 sequence is 13 residues long. This CDR3 is CASGRGREYEQYF. In DNA, the CDR3 is TGTGCTTCTGGCCGGGGGCGAGAGTACGAGCAGTACTTC.

The chain's CDR3 is CASSRSYQETQYF. As DNA, the CDR3 is TGTGCCAGCTCAAGGTCGTACCAAGAGACCCAGTACTTC. The V and J genes are TRBV18 and TRBJ2-5; D ambiguous. The ends were cut back, 5 bases at V and 0 bases at J, with 7 bases in the middle. The CDR3 spans 13 residues. Looked up from germline, CDR1 is KGHSH and CDR2 is LQKENI.

The chain has TRBV24-1 and TRBJ2-1, with unresolved D. There are 12 residues in the CDR3. V lost 1 base and J lost 7, with 4 bases in between. CDR1 and CDR2 from the germline V gene are KGHDR and SFDVKD. The CDR3 nucleotides read TGTGCCACCAGTGATTTAATAAATGAGCAGTTCTTC. Translated: CATSDLINEQFF.

The chain is built from TRBV11-2 and TRBJ2-7; perhaps D is TRBD1 or TRBD2 (6 bases each). Trimming left V 0 bases short and J 4 bases short, with 13 bases between. CDR1 and CDR2 (germline): SGHAT, FQNNGV. This CDR3 has 15 residues. The CDR3 loop is CASSLEFGGQYEQYF. CDR3 DNA: TGTGCCAGCAGCTTAGAGTTTGGGGGGCAGTACGAGCAGTACTTC.

The chain joins TRBV11-2 to TRBJ1-2; D not certain. Trimming cost V 6 bases and J 8 bases, with 10 bases left between them. The CDR3 has 11 amino acids. The germline gives CDR1 SGHAT, CDR2 FQNNGV. For the CDR3, the DNA is TGTGCCAGCAGGGCAGCCTTCGGCTACACCTTC. Protein sequence: CASRAAFGYTF.

The V gene is TRBV5-1, the J gene TRBJ2-5; D gene unclear. V was pared by 0 bases and J by 2 bases, with 8 bases between. CDR3 length: 14 residues. CDR1 is SGHRS, CDR2 YFSETQ, per germline. The CDR3 sequence is CASSLAKTQETQYF. For the CDR3, the DNA is TGCGCCAGCAGCTTGGCCAAGACGCAAGAGACCCAGTACTTC.

Notes on this clone: Germline is not matched at one junction end, which may reflect a read error. This chain joins TRBV19 and TRBJ1-1; D gene ambiguous. This CDR3 has 13 amino acids. Germline CDR1 LNHDA, CDR2 SQIVND (reference sequence). CDR3 coding DNA: TGTGCCAGTAGTATAGCAGCCGGCTTTCCTCCCCACTTT. It encodes CASSIAAGFPPHF.

The V gene is TRBV12-3 or TRBV12-4, the J gene TRBJ2-7; D is unclear. The CDR3 has 13 amino acids. With 4 bases removed from V and 2 bases from J, the gap between germline ends came to 9 bases. CDR3 nucleotides: TGTGCCAGCAGTTCCAGGTTCCCCTACGAGCAGTACTTC. Amino acid sequence: CASSSRFPYEQYF.

J is TRBJ2-1 and V is TRBV7-2; 7 bases fit TRBD2. V lost 1 base, J lost 5 bases, and 5 bases stayed unmatched. This CDR3 has 15 amino acids. Germline V gene lookup returns CDR1 SGHTA and CDR2 FQGNSA. The CDR3 DNA reads TGTGCCAGCAGCTTAGTGGCTAGCGGAAACAATGAGCAGTTCTTC. Translating it yields CASSLVASGNNEQFF. Filled out from reference TRBV7-2 and TRBJ2-1, the complete variable domain reads GAGVSQSPSNKVTEKGKDVELRCDPISGHTALYWYRQSLGQGLEFLIYFQGNSAPDKSGLPSDRFSAERTGGSVSTLTIQRTQQEDSAVYLCASSLVASGNNEQFFGPGTRLTVL.

J is TRBJ2-1 and V is TRBV5-4, with 9 nucleotides matching TRBD2. The germline V gene has CDR1 SGHNT and CDR2 YYREEE (reference sequence). V was pared by 2 bases and J by 7 bases, with 4 bases of the junction left unmatched. The CDR3 sequence is 14 residues long. The CDR3, as DNA: TGTGCCAGCAGCTTCAGCGGGAGGCGGAATGAGCAGTTCTTC. Protein: CASSFSGRRNEQFF.

The genes are TRBV13 and TRBJ2-1; 8 bases are shared with TRBD2. The germline V gene has CDR1 PRHDT and CDR2 FYEKMQ (reference sequence). The V segment lost 5 bases and the J segment 4 bases; nucleotides outside the gene matches: 10. This CDR3 has 16 residues. Here the CDR3 DNA reads TGTGCCAGCAGCCCCGCCCGTCAGCGGGGGTACAATGAGCAGTTCTTC. Residues: CASSPARQRGYNEQFF.

The chain carries TRBV6-2 or TRBV6-3 and TRBJ2-2; 11 nucleotides line up with TRBD1. Germline CDR1 is MNHEY and CDR2 is SVGEGT. With 5 bases clipped from V and 7 bases from J, the junction kept 3 bases outside the gene matches. The CDR3 consists of 14 residues. The CDR3 loop is CASSRDRGNGELFF. CDR3 sequence (DNA): TGTGCCAGCAGTCGGGACAGGGGGAACGGGGAGCTGTTTTTT.

V usage is TRBV19 and J usage is TRBJ1-5; TRBD1 might be the D (5 bases). CDR1 is LNHDA and CDR2 is SQIVND in the germline V gene (reference sequence). The V and J ends lost 7 bases and 0 bases respectively, with 16 bases between them. The CDR3 is made up of 16 amino acids. The CDR3 sequence is CASTENGGASNQPQHF. The DNA for the CDR3 is TGTGCCAGTACCGAAAACGGCGGGGCTAGCAATCAGCCCCAGCATTTT.